The clone carrying this T cell receptor beta chain has more than one count but fewer than ten. Its antigen is currently unknown. Tumor samples were obtained before definitive surgery or chemotherapy. The data were taken from a study of high-grade serous ovarian cancer treatment subgroups. Study background: Each sample yielded on average around 7,300 unique TCR beta rearrangements from some 14,000 reads.

Study results and limitations: Repertoire similarity ranged about 0.11 to 0.79 between tumors of one patient.

TCRdb's copy holds only in-frame clones and misses some; the assay was immunoSEQ multiplex PCR. The sample contains about 2,800 clones, roughly three quarters of which appear only once. The CDR3 is made up of 17 amino acids. Germline loops: CDR1 SGHRS, CDR2 YFSETQ. V shed 3 bases and J shed 0 bases, with 16 bases lying between them. This chain joins TRBV5-1 and TRBJ1-5; no clear D gene. Sequences were obtained from tumor tissue. The clonotype originates from a human donor with high-grade serous ovarian cancer. CDR3 sequence reads: CASSWEGWENSNQPQHF. CDR3 nucleotide sequence: TGCGCCAGCAGCTGGGAGGGCTGGGAGAATAGCAATCAGCCCCAGCATTTT.